This TCR beta chain was observed in a study of blood T cell repertoires in COVID-19. Study information: Sources were T cells, B-cell-depleted T cells, or PBMCs; the material itself was cDNA or gDNA.

Germline-derived CDR1 and CDR2 are MNHEY and SVGAGI. The CDR3 has 13 residues. V was trimmed by 5 bases and J by 0 bases, leaving 7 bases between them. On this clone: Other DNA sequences of this sample code for an identical CDR3.

Source study methods: Reference gene primers were amplified, and this amplification served to estimate nucleated cell counts. Generated by immunoSEQ multiplex PCR, the TCRdb table keeps only in-frame clones and is missing some. V and J calls and clone size come straight from that table; D and trimming were deduced from the DNA. The sample lists 200,000 to 250,000 clones; about four fifths were seen once. Patients of the Seattle cohort, enrolled during active infection, were followed longitudinally. The TCR was taken from an elderly woman with COVID-19, enrolled during active disease. Sequencing was done on a sample of peripheral blood. This rearrangement joins TRBV6-5 to TRBJ1-1, with D maybe TRBD1 (5 bases). The CDR3 is CASSRGLNTEAFF. The DNA for the CDR3 is TGTGCCAGCAGTCGGGGGTTGAACACTGAAGCTTTCTTT.